Sequencing of this T cell receptor (beta chain) was carried out in a study of cytomegalovirus exposure and HLA in healthy donors. This clone appeared a single time. Unmatched junction bases numbered 4, after V lost 1 base and J lost 3 bases. Germline V gene lookup returns CDR1 SGHNT and CDR2 YENEEA. This CDR3 is 15 amino acids long. The PCR made use of 60 Vbeta and 13 Jbeta primers. Only in-frame clones appear in the TCRdb table, and some are missing; sequencing was by immunoSEQ multiplex PCR. The sample has about 160,000 clones; around 84% are singletons. The V and J genes are TRBV11-3 and TRBJ2-5; the match to TRBD1 covers 8 bases. The sequence came from a man aged 18 to 29 in good health and CMV-seropositive. The specimen sequenced was PBMCs. CDR3 amino acids: CASSLGQGAEETQYF. Written as DNA, the CDR3 is TGTGCCAGCAGCTTAGGGCAGGGGGCGGAAGAGACCCAGTACTTC.